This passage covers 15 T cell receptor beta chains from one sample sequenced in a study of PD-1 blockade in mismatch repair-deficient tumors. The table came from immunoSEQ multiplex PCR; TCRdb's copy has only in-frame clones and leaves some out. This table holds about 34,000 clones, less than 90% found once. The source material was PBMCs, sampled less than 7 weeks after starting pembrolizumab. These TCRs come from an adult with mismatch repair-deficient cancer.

CDR3 bases: TGTGCCAGCACCGTACGGGGACAGTACAATGAGCAGTTCTTC. Amino acid sequence: CASTVRGQYNEQFF. V is TRBV6-5 and J is TRBJ2-1; 7 bases line up with TRBD1. The germline V gene has CDR1 MNHEY and CDR2 SVGAGI. This CDR3 is built from 14 residues. V dropped 7 bases and J dropped 4; count of bases not matched to a gene: 7.

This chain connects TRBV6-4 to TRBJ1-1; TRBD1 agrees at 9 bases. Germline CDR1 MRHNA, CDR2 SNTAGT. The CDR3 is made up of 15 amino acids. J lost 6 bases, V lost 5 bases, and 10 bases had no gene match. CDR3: CASSSEGQGLSEAFF. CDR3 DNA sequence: TGTGCCAGCAGTAGTGAGGGACAGGGATTATCTGAAGCTTTCTTT.

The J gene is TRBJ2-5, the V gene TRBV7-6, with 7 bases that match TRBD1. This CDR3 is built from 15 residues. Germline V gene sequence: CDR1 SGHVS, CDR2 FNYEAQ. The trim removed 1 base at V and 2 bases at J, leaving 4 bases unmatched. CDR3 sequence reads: CASSLGSGGQETQYF. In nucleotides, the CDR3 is TGTGCCAGCAGCTTAGGGTCAGGGGGTCAAGAGACCCAGTACTTC.

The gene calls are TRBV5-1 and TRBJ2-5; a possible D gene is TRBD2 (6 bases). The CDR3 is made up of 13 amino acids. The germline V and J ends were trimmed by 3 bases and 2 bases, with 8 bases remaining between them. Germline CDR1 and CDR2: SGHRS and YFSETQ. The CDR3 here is CASSWDLQETQYF. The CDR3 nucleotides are TGCGCCAGCAGCTGGGACTTACAAGAGACCCAGTACTTC.

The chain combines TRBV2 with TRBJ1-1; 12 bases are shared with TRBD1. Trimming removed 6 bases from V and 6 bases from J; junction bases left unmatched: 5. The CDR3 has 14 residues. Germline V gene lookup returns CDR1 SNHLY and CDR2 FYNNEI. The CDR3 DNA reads TGTGCCAGCAGGGGACAGGGGGCTTCTTCTGAAGCTTTCTTT. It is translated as CASRGQGASSEAFF.

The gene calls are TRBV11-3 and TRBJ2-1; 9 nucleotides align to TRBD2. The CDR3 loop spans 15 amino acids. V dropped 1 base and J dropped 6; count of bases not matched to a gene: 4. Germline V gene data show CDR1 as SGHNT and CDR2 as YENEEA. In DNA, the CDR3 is TGTGCCAGCAGCTTAGTCGGTAGCGGGAGCAATGAGCAGTTCTTC. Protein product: CASSLVGSGSNEQFF.

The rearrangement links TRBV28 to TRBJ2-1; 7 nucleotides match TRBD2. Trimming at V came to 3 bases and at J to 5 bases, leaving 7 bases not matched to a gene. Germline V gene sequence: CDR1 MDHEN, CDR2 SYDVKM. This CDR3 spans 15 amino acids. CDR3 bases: TGTGCCAGCAGTTTGGCGGGAGCTGGAGACAATGAGCAGTTCTTC. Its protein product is CASSLAGAGDNEQFF.

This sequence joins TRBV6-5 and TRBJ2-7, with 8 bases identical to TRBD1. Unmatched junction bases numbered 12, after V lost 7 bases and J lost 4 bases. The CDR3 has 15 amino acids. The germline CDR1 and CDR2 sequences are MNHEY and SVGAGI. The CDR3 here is CASTRSGTGPYEQYF. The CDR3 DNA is TGTGCCAGCACCCGTTCCGGGACAGGCCCTTACGAGCAGTACTTC.

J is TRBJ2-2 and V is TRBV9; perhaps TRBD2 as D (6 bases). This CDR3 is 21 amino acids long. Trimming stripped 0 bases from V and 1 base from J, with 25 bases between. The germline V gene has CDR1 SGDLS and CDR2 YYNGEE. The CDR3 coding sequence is TGTGCCAGCAGCGTAGGATCGGGAGTATACGTGTCCCGTCTGAACACCGGGGAGCTGTTTTTT. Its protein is CASSVGSGVYVSRLNTGELFF.

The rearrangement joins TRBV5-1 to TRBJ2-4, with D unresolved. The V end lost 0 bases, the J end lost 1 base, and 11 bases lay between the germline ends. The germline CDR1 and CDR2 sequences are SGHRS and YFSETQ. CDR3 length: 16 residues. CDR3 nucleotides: TGCGCCAGCAGCTTGGTATTCGGGTCTGCCAAAAACATTCAGTACTTC. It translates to CASSLVFGSAKNIQYF.

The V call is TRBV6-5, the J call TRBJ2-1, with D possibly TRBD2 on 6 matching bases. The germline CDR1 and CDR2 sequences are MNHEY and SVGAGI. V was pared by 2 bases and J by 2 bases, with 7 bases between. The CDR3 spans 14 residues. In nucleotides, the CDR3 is TGTGCCAGCAGTTACGGAGGGCCCTACAATGAGCAGTTCTTC. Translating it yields CASSYGGPYNEQFF.

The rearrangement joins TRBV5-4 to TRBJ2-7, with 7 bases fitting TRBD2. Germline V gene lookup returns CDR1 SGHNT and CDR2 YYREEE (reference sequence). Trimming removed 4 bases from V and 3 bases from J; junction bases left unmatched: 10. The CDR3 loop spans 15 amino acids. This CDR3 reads CASSLGGLVSYEQYF. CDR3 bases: TGTGCCAGCAGCCTAGGAGGACTAGTGAGCTACGAGCAGTACTTC.

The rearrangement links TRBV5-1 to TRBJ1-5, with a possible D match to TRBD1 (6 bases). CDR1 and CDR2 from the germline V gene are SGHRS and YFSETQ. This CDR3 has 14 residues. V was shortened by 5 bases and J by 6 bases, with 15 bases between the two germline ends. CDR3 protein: CASSPAGEGQPQHF. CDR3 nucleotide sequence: TGCGCCAGCAGTCCCGCAGGGGAGGGTCAGCCCCAGCATTTT.

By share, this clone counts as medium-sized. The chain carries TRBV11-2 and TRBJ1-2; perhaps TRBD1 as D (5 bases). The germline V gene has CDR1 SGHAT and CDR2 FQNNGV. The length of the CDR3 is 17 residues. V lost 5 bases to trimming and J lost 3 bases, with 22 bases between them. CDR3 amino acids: CASSNYPEGGEDYGYTF. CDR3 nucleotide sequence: TGTGCCAGCAGCAACTATCCCGAGGGAGGGGAGGACTATGGCTACACCTTC.

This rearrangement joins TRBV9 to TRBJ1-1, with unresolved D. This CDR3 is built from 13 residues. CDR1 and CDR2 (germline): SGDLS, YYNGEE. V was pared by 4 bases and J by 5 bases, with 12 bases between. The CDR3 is CASSPRVGTEAFF. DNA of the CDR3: TGTGCCAGCAGCCCGAGGGTGGGAACTGAAGCTTTCTTT.